A single sample is the source of the 32 T cell receptor beta chains below, sequenced in a study of response to subunit inactivated influenza vaccine. MiXCR, applied by TCRdb to the RT-PCR reads, yields one record per CDR3 protein. The table shows 300,000 to 350,000 distinct CDR3 sequences, with 20% to 25% occurring only once. Here the sequenced sample was PBMCs from blood, taken approximately 22 months after vaccination. The receptors stem from a man aged 45-69 years who received an inactivated influenza vaccine.

V is TRBV11-2 and J is TRBJ2-3; D call uncertain. The CDR3 runs to 12 residues. Trimming removed 6 bases at V and 4 bases at J, with 8 bases between. Germline lookup yields CDR1 SGHAT and CDR2 FQNNGV. CDR3 in amino acids: CASSPNADTQYF. The CDR3, as DNA: TGTGCCAGCAGTCCTAATGCAGATACGCAGTATTTT.

This clonotype was picked up many times. The chain recombines TRBV7-8 with TRBJ1-2; 11 nucleotides match TRBD1. CDR1 is SGHVS, CDR2 FQNEAQ, per germline. This CDR3 is built from 15 residues. The ends lost 4 bases at V and 1 base at J; junction bases unmatched: 2. The CDR3 here is CASSSGTGGNYGYTF. The CDR3 nucleotides read TGTGCCAGCAGCTCTGGGACAGGGGGTAACTATGGCTACACCTTC.

This clonotype was seen at least ten times. The chain uses TRBV20-1 and TRBJ1-1; the match to TRBD1 covers 9 bases. The germline V gene encodes CDR1 DFQATT and CDR2 SNEGSKA (reference sequence). With V trimmed by 5 bases and J by 5 bases, 6 bases remained unmatched. This CDR3 has 13 amino acids. The CDR3 DNA follows: TGCAGTGCTTACAGGGGGCCAGGGACTGAAGCTTTCTTT. As protein: CSAYRGPGTEAFF.

The count of this clonotype is one. The V gene is TRBV7-9, the J gene TRBJ2-3; D might be TRBD2 (6 bases). Germline CDR1 and CDR2: SEHNR and FQNEAQ (reference sequence). Trimming took 1 base from V and 5 from J, leaving 10 bases between them. The CDR3 sequence is 14 residues long. This CDR3 reads CASSLDGTRDTQYF. DNA of the CDR3: TGTGCCAGCAGCTTAGATGGGACTCGAGATACGCAGTATTTT.

The chain couples TRBV24-1 to TRBJ2-6; perhaps TRBD1 as D (6 bases). Trimming took off 4 bases at V and 0 bases at J, with 18 bases between the two ends. CDR1 and CDR2 from the germline V gene are KGHDR and SFDVKD. The CDR3 loop spans 19 amino acids. This CDR3 is CATSDSTPGHSSGANVLTF. The CDR3, as DNA: TGTGCCACCAGTGACTCAACCCCGGGACACAGCTCTGGGGCCAACGTCCTGACTTTC.

This clonotype was observed a handful of times. J is TRBJ1-3 and V is TRBV3-1; D gene ambiguous. The CDR3 totals 12 residues. The V gene lost 2 bases and the J gene lost 4 bases, with 3 bases spanning the gap. Looked up from germline, CDR1 is LGHDT and CDR2 is YNNKEL (reference sequence). This CDR3 is CASSQKGNTIYF. In DNA form, the CDR3 reads TGTGCCAGCAGCCAAAAGGGAAACACCATATATTTT.

This clonotype has only a few counts. The J gene is TRBJ2-1, the V gene TRBV5-1, with 7 bases that match TRBD1. The CDR3 consists of 13 residues. Germline V gene lookup returns CDR1 SGHRS and CDR2 YFSETQ. J was trimmed by 10 bases and V by 4 bases; bases with no gene match: 8. In nucleotides, the CDR3 is TGCGCCAGCAGCACATTACAGGGGACGGAGCAGTTCTTC. This gives the protein CASSTLQGTEQFF.

V gene TRBV20-1 combines with J gene TRBJ1-3; 8 positions agree with TRBD1. The V segment lost 2 bases and the J segment 1 base; nucleotides outside the gene matches: 7. Germline V gene sequence: CDR1 DFQATT, CDR2 SNEGSKA (reference sequence). This CDR3 is built from 16 residues. The CDR3 coding sequence is TGCAGTGCTAGACCGACAGGGGTCAGTTCTGGAAACACCATATATTTT. Translating gives CSARPTGVSSGNTIYF.

In this sample, this clonotype turned up many times. V and J are TRBV7-9 and TRBJ1-4; D might be TRBD1 (6 bases). V lost 7 bases, J lost 2 bases, and 17 bases lay in between. CDR1 is SEHNR, CDR2 FQNEAQ, per germline (reference sequence). The CDR3 has 16 residues. CDR3 in amino acids: CASTRARGPTNEKLFF. Here the CDR3 DNA reads TGTGCCAGCACCCGGGCCCGGGGGCCGACTAATGAAAAACTGTTTTTT.

This clonotype turned up a few times. This chain links TRBV14 with TRBJ2-1, with D maybe TRBD1 (5 bases). V was clipped by 4 bases and J by 12 bases, with 13 bases between them. This CDR3 spans 12 amino acids. Germline assignment: CDR1 SGHDN and CDR2 FVKESK. The CDR3 region has the DNA TGTGCCAGCAGCCGTGGACAACCTGGGCAGTTCTTC. Its protein is CASSRGQPGQFF. Filled out from reference TRBV14 and TRBJ2-1, the complete variable domain reads EAGVTQFPSHSVIEKGQTVTLRCDPISGHDNLYWYRRVMGKEIKFLLHFVKESKQDESGMPNNRFLAERTGGTYSTLKVQPAELEDSGVYFCASSRGQPGQFFGPGTRLTVL.

This clonotype has more than one count but fewer than ten. The chain is built from TRBV10-3 and TRBJ2-3; a possible D gene is TRBD1 (6 bases). The CDR3 has 17 residues. Germline CDR1 ENHRY, CDR2 SYGVKD. Trimming left V 10 bases short and J 1 base short, with 24 bases between. The CDR3 here is CATSQLRDNLRTDTQYF. The CDR3 DNA follows: TGTGCCACCAGCCAGCTCCGGGACAACCTTCGCACAGATACGCAGTATTTT.

This clonotype was seen a few times. V gene TRBV2 combines with J gene TRBJ1-6; TRBD1 matches at 8 bases. CDR1 and CDR2 from the germline V gene are SNHLY and FYNNEI. The CDR3 is 14 amino acids. V was clipped by 6 bases and J by 8 bases; unmatched bases: 6. This CDR3 reads CASRGGQDYSPLHF. CDR3 DNA: TGTGCCAGCAGGGGGGGACAGGACTATTCACCCCTCCACTTT.

This chain links TRBV6-1 with TRBJ1-5; a weak D match, TRBD1 (5 bases). This CDR3 is built from 16 residues. V lost 6 bases, J lost 0 bases, and 15 bases lay in between. Per the germline V gene, CDR1 is MNHNS and CDR2 is SASEGT. CDR3 sequence: CASRASREYSNQPQHF. The CDR3 DNA sequence: TGTGCCAGCAGAGCTTCCAGGGAGTATAGCAATCAGCCCCAGCATTTT.

In its sample, this clonotype was seen a few times. V is TRBV7-9 and J is TRBJ2-3; D is uncertain. Looked up from germline, CDR1 is SEHNR and CDR2 is FQNEAQ (reference sequence). The CDR3 has 13 amino acids. Trimming took 2 bases from V and 6 from J, leaving 9 bases between them. The CDR3 DNA reads as TGTGCCAGCAGCTTACTAAACTCCGATACGCAGTATTTT. Residues: CASSLLNSDTQYF.

The chain combines TRBV2 with TRBJ2-6, with 8 bases identical to TRBD1. The CDR3 has 15 residues. The germline V gene has CDR1 SNHLY and CDR2 FYNNEI. V gave up 7 bases and J gave up 0 bases; unmatched junction bases: 2. The CDR3 sequence is CASTTGGSGANVLTF. The CDR3 coding sequence is TGTGCCAGCACCACAGGGGGCTCTGGGGCCAACGTCCTGACTTTC. Drawing the rest from reference TRBV2 and TRBJ2-6, the complete variable domain is EPEVTQTPSHQVTQMGQEVILRCVPISNHLYFYWYRQILGQKVEFLVSFYNNEISEKSEIFDDQFSVERPDGSNFTLKIRSTKLEDSAMYFCASTTGGSGANVLTFGAGSRLTVL.

This chain joins TRBV7-9 and TRBJ2-2, with D unresolved. The ends were cut back, 3 bases at V and 2 bases at J, with 7 bases in the middle. This CDR3 comprises 14 residues. The germline gives CDR1 SEHNR, CDR2 FQNEAQ (reference sequence). CDR3 amino acids: CASSFSPNTGELFF. CDR3 bases: TGTGCCAGCAGCTTCTCCCCAAACACCGGGGAGCTGTTTTTT.

This chain links TRBV27 with TRBJ1-1, with a possible D match to TRBD1 (5 bases). Trimming pared 1 base from V and 5 bases from J, leaving 17 bases between. The CDR3 runs 16 residues. Germline CDR1 MNHEY, CDR2 SMNVEV (reference sequence). CDR3 DNA sequence: TGTGCCAGCAGTTTATATAGTAGGGGATTGGGGACTGAAGCTTTCTTT. It specifies CASSLYSRGLGTEAFF.

The chain carries TRBV19 and TRBJ1-5; D is perhaps TRBD1 (5 bases). V lost 4 bases and J lost 2, with 9 bases in between. The CDR3 has 14 residues. The germline V gene has CDR1 LNHDA and CDR2 SQIVND (reference sequence). The CDR3 spells CASSTGVGNQPQHF. The CDR3 nucleotides are TGTGCCAGTAGTACGGGGGTAGGCAATCAGCCCCAGCATTTT.

In its sample, this clonotype was seen many times. This chain joins TRBV20-1 and TRBJ1-6; D possibly corresponds to TRBD1 (6 bases). With 6 bases removed from V and 0 bases from J, the gap between germline ends came to 12 bases. The CDR3 runs 15 residues. The germline V gene has CDR1 DFQATT and CDR2 SNEGSKA (reference sequence). CDR3 region: CSARDIYSYNSPLHF. The CDR3, as DNA: TGCAGTGCGCGGGACATATACTCCTATAATTCACCCCTCCACTTT.

The gene calls are TRBV11-3 and TRBJ2-3; D gene unclear. The ends were cut back, 0 bases at V and 0 bases at J, with 7 bases in the middle. Germline values: CDR1 SGHNT, CDR2 YENEEA. The CDR3 spans 15 residues. This chain's CDR3 is CASSLEIGSTDTQYF. CDR3 in DNA: TGTGCCAGCAGCTTAGAAATCGGTAGCACAGATACGCAGTATTTT.

This clonotype has at least ten counts. V usage is TRBV6-5 and J usage is TRBJ1-5; 7 bases fit TRBD1. Germline lookup yields CDR1 MNHEY and CDR2 SVGAGI. The CDR3 is 15 residues long. The junction had 1 base not matched to a gene; V was cut back by 0 bases and J by 2 bases. CDR3 in amino acids: CASSYSGQRNQPQHF. The CDR3, as DNA: TGTGCCAGCAGTTACTCGGGACAGCGCAATCAGCCCCAGCATTTT.

This rearrangement joins TRBV12-3 or TRBV12-4 to TRBJ2-1; 7 positions match TRBD2. With 2 bases clipped from V and 7 bases from J, the junction kept 8 bases outside the gene matches. The CDR3 has 15 residues. The CDR3 loop is CASSLTQASGNEQFF. CDR3 DNA sequence: TGTGCCAGCAGTTTAACCCAGGCTAGCGGAAATGAGCAGTTCTTC.

This clonotype was observed a few times. This chain connects TRBV7-2 to TRBJ2-5, with TRBD1 matching over 11 bases. From germline, CDR1 is SGHTA and CDR2 FQGNSA. The V and J ends lost 6 bases and 5 bases, in that order; junction bases with no gene match: 8. This CDR3 spans 15 amino acids. The CDR3 nucleotides are TGTGCCAGCAGGGAAGGACAGGGGGCTTTTGAGACCCAGTACTTC. Its translation: CASREGQGAFETQYF.

V is TRBV6-1 and J is TRBJ2-1; 10 bases line up with TRBD2. Germline trimming cut 6 bases from V and 8 bases from J; bases unmatched to any gene: 4. CDR1 and CDR2 (germline): MNHNS, SASEGT. The CDR3 has 13 amino acids. CDR3 sequence: CASRLAGADEQFF. The DNA for the CDR3 is TGTGCCAGCAGGCTAGCGGGAGCCGATGAGCAGTTCTTC.

This clonotype was counted ten times or more. J is TRBJ2-1 and V is TRBV6-5; D not resolved. V was cut by 2 bases and J by 1 base, with 6 bases left in between. The CDR3 totals 14 residues. CDR1 MNHEY and CDR2 SVGAGI come from the germline V gene. As DNA, the CDR3 is TGTGCCAGCAGTTACGTGGGTTCCTACAATGAGCAGTTCTTC. Protein product: CASSYVGSYNEQFF.

This clonotype was observed a few times. The J gene is TRBJ2-7, the V gene TRBV6-1, with TRBD2 identical over 10 bases. V trimming: 8 bases; J trimming: 0 bases; junction bases outside the gene matches: 1. The CDR3 has 13 residues. Germline V lookup: CDR1 MNHNS, CDR2 SASEGT. CDR3 DNA sequence: TGTGCCAGCGCTAGCGGGAGCTCCTACGAGCAGTACTTC. Its protein product is CASASGSSYEQYF.

This clonotype was seen only once. The rearrangement links TRBV7-9 to TRBJ2-5, with D unresolved. Germline loops: CDR1 SEHNR, CDR2 FQNEAQ (reference sequence). This CDR3 comprises 14 residues. With 4 bases removed from V and 5 bases from J, the gap between germline ends came to 14 bases. CDR3 loop: CASSSTLGAETQYF. The DNA of the CDR3 is TGTGCCAGCAGCTCTACCTTAGGAGCGGAGACCCAGTACTTC.

The rearrangement links TRBV5-5 to TRBJ2-7; perhaps TRBD1 as D (6 bases). The CDR3 totals 14 residues. CDR1 and CDR2 from the germline V gene are SGHKS and YYEKEE (reference sequence). V lost 0 bases and J 5 bases, leaving 12 bases between the germline ends. In DNA form, the CDR3 reads TGTGCCAGCAGCTTGGTCAGGGGAAACCACGAGCAGTACTTC. Translation gives CASSLVRGNHEQYF.

The chain has TRBV4-3 and TRBJ2-1; TRBD2 matches 9 bases. The length of the CDR3 is 17 residues. V lost 0 bases and J lost 7; bases outside the gene matches: 10. The germline V gene encodes CDR1 LGHNA and CDR2 YSLEER. CDR3 sequence: CASSQDVGSGSFNEQFF. The CDR3 coding sequence is TGCGCCAGCAGCCAAGATGTGGGTAGCGGGAGTTTTAATGAGCAGTTCTTC.

This rearrangement joins TRBV6-1 to TRBJ2-7; D may be TRBD2 (6 bases). CDR3 size: 13 residues. The V end lost 7 bases, the J end lost 3 bases, and 13 bases lay between the germline ends. Germline lookup yields CDR1 MNHNS and CDR2 SASEGT. The CDR3 spells CASKAGSGYEQYF. The CDR3 bases are TGTGCCAGCAAGGCGGGGAGTGGCTACGAGCAGTACTTC.

A remark on this clonotype: A much larger clone differs from this one at a single base, so this may be a read error. The J gene is TRBJ1-5, the V gene TRBV4-1; D gene unclear. The CDR3 is made up of 15 amino acids. Trimming pared 0 bases from V and 3 bases from J, leaving 9 bases between. Germline V gene sequence: CDR1 MGHRA, CDR2 YSYEKL. This chain's CDR3 is CASSQEGRTNQPQHF. CDR3 sequence (DNA): TGCGCCAGCAGCCAAGAAGGGCGCACCAATCAGCCCCAGCATTTT.

The chain carries TRBV15 and TRBJ1-1, with D possibly TRBD1 on 5 matching bases. With 5 bases removed from V and 11 bases from J, the gap between germline ends came to 21 bases. The CDR3 is made up of 14 amino acids. Germline loops: CDR1 LNHNV, CDR2 YYDKDF (reference sequence). Here the CDR3 DNA reads TGTGCCACCAGCGCCAACCCCGGGACGGCTGGGGCTTTCTTT. Translation gives CATSANPGTAGAFF.